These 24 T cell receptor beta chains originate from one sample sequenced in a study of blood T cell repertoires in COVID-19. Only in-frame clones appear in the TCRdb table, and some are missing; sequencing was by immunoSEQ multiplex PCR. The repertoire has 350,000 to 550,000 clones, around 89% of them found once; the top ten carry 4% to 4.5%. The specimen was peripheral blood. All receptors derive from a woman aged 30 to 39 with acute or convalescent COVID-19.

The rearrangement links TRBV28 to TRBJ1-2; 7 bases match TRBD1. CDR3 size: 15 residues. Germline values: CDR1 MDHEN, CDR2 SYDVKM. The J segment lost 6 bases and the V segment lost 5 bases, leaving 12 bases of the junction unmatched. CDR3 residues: CASSLRQGGYDGYTF. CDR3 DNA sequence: TGTGCCAGCAGTCTGAGACAGGGAGGTTACGATGGCTACACCTTC.

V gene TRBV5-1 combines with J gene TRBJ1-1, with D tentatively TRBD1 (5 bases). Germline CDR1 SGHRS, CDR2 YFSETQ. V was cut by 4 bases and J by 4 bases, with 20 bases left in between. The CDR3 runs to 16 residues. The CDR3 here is CASSLKSTESGTEAFF. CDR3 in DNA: TGCGCCAGCAGCCTGAAATCGACAGAGTCAGGCACTGAAGCTTTCTTT.

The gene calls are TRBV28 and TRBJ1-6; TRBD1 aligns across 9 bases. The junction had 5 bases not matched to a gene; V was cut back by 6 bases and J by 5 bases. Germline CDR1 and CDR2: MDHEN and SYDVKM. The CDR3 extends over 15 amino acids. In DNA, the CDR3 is TGTGCCAGCAGCCTACGGGACAGGGATAATTCACCCCTCCACTTT. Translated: CASSLRDRDNSPLHF.

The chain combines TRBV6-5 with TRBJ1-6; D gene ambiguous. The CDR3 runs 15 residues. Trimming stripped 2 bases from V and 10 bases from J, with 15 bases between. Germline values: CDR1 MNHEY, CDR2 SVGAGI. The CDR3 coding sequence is TGTGCCAGCAGTTACAGCGAGAGGGTACCATCACCCCTCCACTTT. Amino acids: CASSYSERVPSPLHF.

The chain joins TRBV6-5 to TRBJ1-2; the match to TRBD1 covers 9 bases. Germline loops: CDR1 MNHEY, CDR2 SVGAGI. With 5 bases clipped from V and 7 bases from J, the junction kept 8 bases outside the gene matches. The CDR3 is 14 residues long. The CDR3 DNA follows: TGTGCCAGCAGTCCGCGACAGGGGGGATCTGGCTACACCTTC. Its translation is CASSPRQGGSGYTF.

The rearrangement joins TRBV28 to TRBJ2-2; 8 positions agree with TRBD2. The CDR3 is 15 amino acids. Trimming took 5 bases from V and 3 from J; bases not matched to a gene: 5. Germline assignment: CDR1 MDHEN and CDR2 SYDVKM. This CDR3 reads CASSAAGGHTGELFF. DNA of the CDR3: TGTGCCAGCAGTGCGGCGGGGGGCCACACCGGGGAGCTGTTTTTT. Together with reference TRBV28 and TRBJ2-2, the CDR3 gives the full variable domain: DVKVTQSSRYLVKRTGEKVFLECVQDMDHENMFWYRQDPGLGLRLIYFSYDVKMKEKGDIPEGYSVSREKKERFSLILESASTNQTSMYLCASSAAGGHTGELFFGEGSRLTVL.

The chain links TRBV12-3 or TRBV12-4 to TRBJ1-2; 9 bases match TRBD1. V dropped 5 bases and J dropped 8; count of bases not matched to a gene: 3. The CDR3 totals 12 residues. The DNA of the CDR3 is TGTGCCAGCAGTAGAACAGGGGGCGGCTACACCTTC. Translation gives CASSRTGGGYTF.

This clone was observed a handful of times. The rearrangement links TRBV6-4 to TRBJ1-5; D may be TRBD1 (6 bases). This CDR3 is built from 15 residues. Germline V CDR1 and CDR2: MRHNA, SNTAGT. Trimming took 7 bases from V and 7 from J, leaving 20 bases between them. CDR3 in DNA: TGTGCCAGCACAACACCCCTCAGGGGACGGCAGCCCCAGCATTTT. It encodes CASTTPLRGRQPQHF.

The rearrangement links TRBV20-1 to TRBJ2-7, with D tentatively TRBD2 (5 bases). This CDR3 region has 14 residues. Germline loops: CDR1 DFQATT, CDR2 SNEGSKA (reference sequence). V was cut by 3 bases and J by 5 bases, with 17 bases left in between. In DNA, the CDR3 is TGCAGTGCTAGTCAAGCACGGTTCGGGAACGAGCAGTACTTC. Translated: CSASQARFGNEQYF.

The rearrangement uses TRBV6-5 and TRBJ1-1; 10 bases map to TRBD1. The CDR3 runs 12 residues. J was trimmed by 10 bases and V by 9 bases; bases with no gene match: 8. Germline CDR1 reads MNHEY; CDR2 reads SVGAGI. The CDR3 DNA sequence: TGTGCCAGTAAGACAGGGGGCGATGGAGCTTTCTTT. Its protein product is CASKTGGDGAFF.

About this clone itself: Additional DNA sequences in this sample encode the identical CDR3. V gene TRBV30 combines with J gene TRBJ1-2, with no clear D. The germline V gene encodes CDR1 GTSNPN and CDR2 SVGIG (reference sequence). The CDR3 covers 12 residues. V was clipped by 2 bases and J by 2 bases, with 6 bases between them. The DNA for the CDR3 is TGTGCCTGGAGTCTCGGGAACTATGGCTACACCTTC. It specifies CAWSLGNYGYTF.

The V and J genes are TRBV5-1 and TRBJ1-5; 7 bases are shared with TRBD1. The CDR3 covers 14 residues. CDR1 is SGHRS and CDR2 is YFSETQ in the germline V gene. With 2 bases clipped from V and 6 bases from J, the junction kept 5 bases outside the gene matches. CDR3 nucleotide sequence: TGCGCCAGCAGCTTTTTCTCAGGGGGTCAGCCCCAGCATTTT. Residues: CASSFFSGGQPQHF.

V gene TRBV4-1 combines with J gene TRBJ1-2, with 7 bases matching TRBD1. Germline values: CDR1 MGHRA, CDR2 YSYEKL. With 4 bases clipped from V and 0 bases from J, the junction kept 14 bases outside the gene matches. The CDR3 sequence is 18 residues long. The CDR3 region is CASSPEGQEWISNYGYTF. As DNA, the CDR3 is TGCGCCAGCAGCCCAGAAGGACAGGAATGGATTTCTAACTATGGCTACACCTTC.

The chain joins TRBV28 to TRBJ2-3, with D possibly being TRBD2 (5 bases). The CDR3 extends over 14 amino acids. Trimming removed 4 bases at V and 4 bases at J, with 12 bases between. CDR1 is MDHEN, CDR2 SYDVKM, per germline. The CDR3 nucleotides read TGTGCCAGCAGTTCACTAGTCCCGGCAGATACGCAGTATTTT. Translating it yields CASSSLVPADTQYF.

The CDR3 region is CVRPRGDRDYEQYF. As DNA, the CDR3 is TGTGTCAGACCCCGGGGGGACAGGGACTACGAGCAGTACTTC. V is TRBV7-5 and J is TRBJ2-7; the table assigns TRBD1, which was not confirmed against the DNA. TRBV7-5 corresponds to a pseudogene. This CDR3 has 14 residues.

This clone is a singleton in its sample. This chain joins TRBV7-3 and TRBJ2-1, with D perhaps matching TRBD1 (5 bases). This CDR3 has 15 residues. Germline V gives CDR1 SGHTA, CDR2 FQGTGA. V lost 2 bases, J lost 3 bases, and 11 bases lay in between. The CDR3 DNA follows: TGTGCCAGCAGCTTAGGCCCAGGGATCTACAATGAGCAGTTCTTC. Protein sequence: CASSLGPGIYNEQFF.

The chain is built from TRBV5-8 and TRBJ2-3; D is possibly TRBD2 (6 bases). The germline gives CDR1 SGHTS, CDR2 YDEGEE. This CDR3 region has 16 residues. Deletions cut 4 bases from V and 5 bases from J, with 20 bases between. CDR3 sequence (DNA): TGTGCCAGCAGCCGAAGCCTTAACCGACTAGTAGATACGCAGTATTTT. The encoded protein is CASSRSLNRLVDTQYF.

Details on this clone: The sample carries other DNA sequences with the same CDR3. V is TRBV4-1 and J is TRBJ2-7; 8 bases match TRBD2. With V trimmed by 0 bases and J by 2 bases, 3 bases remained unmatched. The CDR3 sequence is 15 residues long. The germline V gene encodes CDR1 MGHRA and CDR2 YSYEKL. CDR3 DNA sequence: TGCGCCAGCAGCCAAGAATCGGGGGGGCCCTACGAGCAGTACTTC. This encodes CASSQESGGPYEQYF.

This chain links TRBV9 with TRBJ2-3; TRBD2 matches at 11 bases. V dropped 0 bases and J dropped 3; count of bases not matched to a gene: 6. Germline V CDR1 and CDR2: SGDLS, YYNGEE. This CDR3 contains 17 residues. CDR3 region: CASSVELAGVPTDTQYF. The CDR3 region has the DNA TGTGCCAGCAGCGTAGAACTAGCGGGGGTCCCGACAGATACGCAGTATTTT.

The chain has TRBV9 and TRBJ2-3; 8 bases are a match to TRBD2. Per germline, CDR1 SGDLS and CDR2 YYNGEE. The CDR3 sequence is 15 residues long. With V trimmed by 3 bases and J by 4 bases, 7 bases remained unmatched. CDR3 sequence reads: CASSGYSGVADTQYF. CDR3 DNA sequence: TGTGCCAGCAGCGGCTATAGCGGGGTCGCAGATACGCAGTATTTT.

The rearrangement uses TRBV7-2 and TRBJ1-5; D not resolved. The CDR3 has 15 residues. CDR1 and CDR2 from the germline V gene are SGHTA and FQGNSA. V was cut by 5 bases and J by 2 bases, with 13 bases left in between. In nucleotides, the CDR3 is TGTGCCAGCAGCACCGGTACTTACGGCAATCAGCCCCAGCATTTT. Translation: CASSTGTYGNQPQHF.

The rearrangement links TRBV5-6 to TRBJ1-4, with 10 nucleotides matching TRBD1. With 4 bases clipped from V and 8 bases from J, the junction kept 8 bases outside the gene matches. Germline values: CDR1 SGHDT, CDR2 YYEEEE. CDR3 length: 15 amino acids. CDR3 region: CASSQSDRGNEKLFF. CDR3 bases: TGTGCCAGCAGCCAGTCGGACAGGGGGAACGAAAAACTGTTTTTT.

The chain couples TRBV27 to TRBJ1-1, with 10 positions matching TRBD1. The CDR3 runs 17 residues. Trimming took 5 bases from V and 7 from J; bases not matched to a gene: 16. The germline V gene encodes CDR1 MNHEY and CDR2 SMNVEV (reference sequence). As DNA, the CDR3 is TGTGCCAGCAGTACGGAAAAGACAGGGGGCGACCGGTTTGAAGCTTTCTTT. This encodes CASSTEKTGGDRFEAFF.

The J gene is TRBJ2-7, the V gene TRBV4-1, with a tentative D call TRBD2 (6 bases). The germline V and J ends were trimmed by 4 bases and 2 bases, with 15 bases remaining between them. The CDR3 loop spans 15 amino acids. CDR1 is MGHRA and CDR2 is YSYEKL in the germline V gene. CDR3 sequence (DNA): TGCGCCAGCAGCCCCAGGGAGGACACCCCCTACGAGCAGTACTTC. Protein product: CASSPREDTPYEQYF.